This T cell receptor (beta chain) is drawn from a study of OX40 agonist ivuxolimab in advanced cancers. Trimming pared 0 bases from V and 3 bases from J, leaving 9 bases between. The CDR3 has 14 amino acids. CDR1 SGHVS and CDR2 FQNEAQ come from the germline V gene. The method was immunoSEQ multiplex PCR; TCRdb's version includes in-frame clones alone and lacks a portion of them. The repertoire holds about 40,000 clones, with around 89% as singletons. This rearrangement joins TRBV7-8 to TRBJ2-7, with D maybe TRBD2 (5 bases). The origin of this receptor is an adult with an advanced solid tumor such as melanoma, head and neck, liver or kidney cancer. The sequencing here drew on CD4+ or CD8+ T cells sorted from blood, taken in a trial of the OX40 agonist ivuxolimab. The CDR3 region has the DNA TGTGCCAGCAGCTTAGCCGACGGGGTCTACGAGCAGTACTTC. Encoded protein: CASSLADGVYEQYF.